These 11 T cell receptor beta chains share one sample of origin, sequenced in a study of T-cell reconstitution after alpha-beta-depleted transplantation in children. Unique molecular identifiers were built into the TCRbeta library. TCRdb itself ran the PCR reads through MiXCR, one entry per CDR3 protein. The data hold 600,000 to 700,000 distinct CDR3 sequences, with around a sixth observed a single time. The material sequenced was PBMCs from the stem cell graft donor, taken from the stem cell graft. The receptor set was obtained from a human donor who donated a stem cell graft to a child with acute myeloid leukemia.

This clonotype was observed at least ten times. V and J are TRBV7-2 and TRBJ2-5; no definite D call. V was shortened by 8 bases and J by 1 base, with 5 bases between the two germline ends. This CDR3 has 11 amino acids. CDR1 is SGHTA and CDR2 is FQGNSA in the germline V gene. The CDR3 is CASRAQETQYF. The CDR3 region has the DNA TGTGCCAGCCGGGCCCAAGAGACCCAGTACTTC.

This clonotype occurred many times. V usage is TRBV15 and J usage is TRBJ2-2; the D gene is possibly TRBD1 (5 bases). V lost 5 bases and J lost 4, with 11 bases in between. The CDR3 loop spans 14 amino acids. CDR1 and CDR2 (germline): LNHNV, YYDKDF (reference sequence). The CDR3, as DNA: TGTGCCACCAGCCCATACAGGTCCACCGGGGAGCTGTTTTTT. Translation gives CATSPYRSTGELFF.

At least ten counts were recorded for this clonotype. The chain is built from TRBV5-6 and TRBJ1-1; the D is unclear. The germline V gene encodes CDR1 SGHDT and CDR2 YYEEEE. The CDR3 contains 13 residues. The ends were cut back, 0 bases at V and 4 bases at J, with 7 bases in the middle. The CDR3 is CASSLAQSTEAFF. DNA for the CDR3: TGTGCCAGCAGCTTGGCCCAGAGCACTGAAGCTTTCTTT.

This clonotype showed up many times. The rearrangement joins TRBV6-2 or TRBV6-3 to TRBJ1-1; D is possibly TRBD1 (6 bases). Germline assignment: CDR1 MNHEY and CDR2 SVGEGT. The ends were cut back, 9 bases at V and 5 bases at J, with 19 bases in the middle. The CDR3 length is 14 residues. CDR3 residues: CASDTYREGTEAFF. For the CDR3, the DNA is TGTGCCAGTGATACGTACAGGGAAGGGACTGAAGCTTTCTTT.

Ten or more counts support this clonotype. The chain joins TRBV27 to TRBJ1-5; D is undetermined. Germline CDR1 reads MNHEY; CDR2 reads SMNVEV (reference sequence). This CDR3 has 13 residues. Deletions cut 4 bases from V and 0 bases from J, with 4 bases between. The CDR3 here is CASSSISNQPQHF. The CDR3 DNA sequence: TGTGCCAGCAGTTCGATTAGCAATCAGCCCCAGCATTTT.

This clonotype has a handful of counts. This chain connects TRBV7-9 to TRBJ2-7; 8 positions agree with TRBD2. The CDR3 consists of 15 residues. V dropped 6 bases and J dropped 5; count of bases not matched to a gene: 12. The germline CDR1 and CDR2 sequences are SEHNR and FQNEAQ (reference sequence). CDR3 sequence reads: CASSSGGGSGNEQYF. The CDR3 nucleotides read TGTGCCAGCAGTTCGGGGGGGGGATCAGGGAACGAGCAGTACTTC.

The rearrangement uses TRBV4-1 and TRBJ2-3; 11 bases match TRBD2. The CDR3 consists of 16 residues. CDR1 is MGHRA, CDR2 YSYEKL, per germline. The trim removed 1 base at V and 5 bases at J, leaving 5 bases unmatched. The CDR3 DNA reads TGCGCCAGCAGCCAAGGTGTCCTAGCGGGGGGAGATACGCAGTATTTT. It is translated as CASSQGVLAGGDTQYF.

The chain recombines TRBV28 with TRBJ1-1, with D maybe TRBD1 (5 bases). V lost 7 bases and J 6 bases, leaving 18 bases between the germline ends. This CDR3 region has 14 residues. Germline values: CDR1 MDHEN, CDR2 SYDVKM. DNA for the CDR3: TGTGCCAGCAAAGAAAGGGGTAGCGTCGCTGAAGCTTTCTTT. Translated, it gives CASKERGSVAEAFF.

This clonotype was detected only a few times. This chain joins TRBV6-5 and TRBJ2-3, with D unclear. From germline, CDR1 is MNHEY and CDR2 SVGAGI. CDR3 length: 16 amino acids. V was pared by 0 bases and J by 0 bases, with 10 bases between. The CDR3 bases are TGTGCCAGCAGTTACTCGAAGGCCGACAGCACAGATACGCAGTATTTT. This encodes CASSYSKADSTDTQYF.

The gene calls are TRBV7-2 and TRBJ2-2; D is unresolved. CDR3 length: 15 residues. Germline V gene sequence: CDR1 SGHTA, CDR2 FQGNSA. Between the trimmed V and J ends, which lost 5 bases and 2 bases, there was a span of 12 bases. This CDR3 reads CASSAKFGNTGELFF. The CDR3 region has the DNA TGTGCCAGCAGCGCAAAGTTCGGAAACACCGGGGAGCTGTTTTTT.

This chain uses TRBV25-1 with TRBJ1-4; weak D call: TRBD1 (5 bases). The CDR3 totals 14 residues. CDR1 MGHDK and CDR2 SYGVNS come from the germline V gene. The V end was cut by 4 bases, the J end by 11 bases, with 17 bases between. The chain's CDR3 is CASSGGASSGKLFF. The CDR3, as DNA: TGTGCCAGCAGTGGTGGGGCATCCTCGGGGAAACTGTTTTTT.